This TCR beta chain was obtained from a study of OX40 agonist ivuxolimab in advanced cancers. Background on the study: Among those enrolled, mean age was about 58 years (range roughly 20 to 85) and 82.7% were male. Partial responses were achieved by three patients, of whom one had hepatocellular carcinoma and two had cutaneous melanoma.

Broader study findings: There were, on average, more expanded clones in CD8+ T cells than in CD4+.

The method was immunoSEQ multiplex PCR; TCRdb's version includes in-frame clones alone and lacks a portion of them. This repertoire shows some 25,000 clones, approximately 78% found once; its top ten account for approximately 20%. The CDR3 extends over 16 amino acids. Germline V lookup: CDR1 SGHAT, CDR2 FQNNGV. The V segment lost 5 bases and the J segment 3 bases; nucleotides outside the gene matches: 7. At baseline, cycle 4 day 1, and cycle 7 day 1, blood was sampled. Worth noting for this clone: The antigen remains unidentified.

The receptor's source is an adult with an advanced solid tumor such as melanoma, head and neck, liver or kidney cancer. The sequences come from CD4+ or CD8+ T cells sorted from blood, collected in a trial of the OX40 agonist ivuxolimab. The chain couples TRBV11-2 to TRBJ1-3, with 10 bases identical to TRBD1. The CDR3: CASSPGTGVIGNTIYF. The CDR3 region has the DNA TGTGCCAGCAGCCCTGGGACAGGGGTAATTGGAAACACCATATATTTT. Using reference TRBV11-2 and TRBJ1-3 for the parts outside the CDR3, the full variable domain is EAGVAQSPRYKIIEKRQSVAFWCNPISGHATLYWYQQILGQGPKLLIQFQNNGVVDDSQLPKDRFSAERLKGVDSTLKIQPAKLEDSAVYLCASSPGTGVIGNTIYFGEGSWLTVV.